Listed here is a single T cell receptor (beta chain). The target of this receptor is not known. No much larger clonotype is one base removed from it; base qualities were not supplied. Per the germline V gene (reference sequence), SEHNR is the CDR1 and FQNEAQ is the CDR2. Measured from the cysteine to the phenylalanine, the CDR3 is 12 residues long. The entry retains the CDR3 DNA only, 36 bases that are in frame from base 1. The trim is 1 base for V and 6 bases for J, with a gap of 7 bases between the germline ends. This record belongs to a study of T cells in placental villitis. About the full investigation: The study tested an allograft-versus-infection hypothesis by comparing placental TCR-beta repertoires in villitis of unknown etiology, unaffected controls matched for gestational age, and infectious villitis. Paper-wide results and their limitations: In villitis of unknown etiology, the expanded clones were mostly private to each individual placenta, which suggests that there was no single initiating antigen. Small amounts of decidua were contained in the paraffin blocks, so some of the captured T cells, especially in controls, may have been decidual rather than villous infiltrates. CMV-specific clone frequencies were higher in infectious CMV cases than in villitis of unknown etiology (about 0.01 vs 0.001), and the villitis of unknown etiology frequencies did not differ from those of controls. Bulk tissue sequencing could not distinguish helper, regulatory or cytotoxic T cells, nor maternal versus fetal T cells, and excluded gamma-delta receptors. Villitis of unknown etiology placentae showed higher clonality than controls (median roughly 0.054 versus 0.0055, p=0.0025), indicating clonal expansion.

Using the immunoSEQ v4 bias-controlled multiplex PCR assay, run blinded to group allocation, TCR-beta CDR3 regions were amplified from genomic DNA. Reference gene primers were added alongside TCR-beta primers to estimate nucleated cell and T cell quantities per sample. Sequencing of the libraries was performed on an Illumina MiSeq with a 100-cycle paired-end protocol. Concerning the study's data processing: In the immunoSEQ Analyzer software, diversity and richness were calculated, with richness measured by iChao1 and clonality based on Pielou evenness and Shannon diversity on a 0-1 scale where a higher value means less diversity. Using confidence 3 and substitution 2, CDR3 amino acid sequences together with their V/J genes were queried against VDJdb for CMV, EBV and influenza A specificities. The Morisita-Horn index was used to assess how much TCR-beta amino acid clonotypes overlapped between the villitis of unknown etiology, infectious villitis and control repertoires. TCRdb provides this immuneACCESS table in a form limited to in-frame rearrangements. Some clones are lacking; in checked studies, under half of them reflect an unresolved V gene, and why the rest are absent is not known. V and J calls and clone size come straight from that table; D and trimming were deduced from the DNA. The table for this sample lists several hundred clones; over 65% of them were counted only once. Less than 20% of the sample comes from the top ten.

Roughly 9 placentae had a pathological diagnosis of high-grade villitis of unknown etiology and were chosen using the Amsterdam Criteria. Mothers with villitis of unknown etiology had significantly higher gravidity and parity and more prior miscarriages than control and infectious villitis groups. After delivery, the placentae were collected and evaluated both grossly and histologically, and only then was archival tissue selected. Five 10-micron scrolls were cut from each FFPE block, and DNA was then isolated using the AllPrep DNA/RNA FFPE Tissue kit. NanoDrop was used to check DNA concentration and purity, while a Bioanalyzer was used to assess RNA quality.

The specimen was placental tissue containing maternal and fetal cells. Rearrangement joined TRBV7-9 to TRBJ2-7, with an unclear D gene assignment. This receptor was taken from a human patient with villitis of unknown etiology; the placental T cells may come from both mother and fetus. DNA sequence: TGTGCCAGCAGCTTAGGTCGCAGCGAGCAGTACTTC. Its translation reads: CASSLGRSEQYF.